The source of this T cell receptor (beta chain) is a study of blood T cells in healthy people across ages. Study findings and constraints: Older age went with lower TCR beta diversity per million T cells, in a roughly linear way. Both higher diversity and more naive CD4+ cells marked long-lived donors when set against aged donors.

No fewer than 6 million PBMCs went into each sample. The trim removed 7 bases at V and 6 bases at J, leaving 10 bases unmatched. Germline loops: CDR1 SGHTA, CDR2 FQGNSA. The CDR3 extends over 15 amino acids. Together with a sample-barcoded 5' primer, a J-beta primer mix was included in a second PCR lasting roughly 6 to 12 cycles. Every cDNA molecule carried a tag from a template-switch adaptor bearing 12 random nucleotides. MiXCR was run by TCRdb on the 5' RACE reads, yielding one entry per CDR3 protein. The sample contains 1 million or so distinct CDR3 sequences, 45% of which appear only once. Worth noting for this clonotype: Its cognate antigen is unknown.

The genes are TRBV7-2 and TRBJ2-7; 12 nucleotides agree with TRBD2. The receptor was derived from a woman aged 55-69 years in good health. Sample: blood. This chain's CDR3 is CASNFLAGGHGEQYF. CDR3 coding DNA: TGTGCCAGCAACTTCCTAGCGGGAGGGCACGGCGAGCAGTACTTC.